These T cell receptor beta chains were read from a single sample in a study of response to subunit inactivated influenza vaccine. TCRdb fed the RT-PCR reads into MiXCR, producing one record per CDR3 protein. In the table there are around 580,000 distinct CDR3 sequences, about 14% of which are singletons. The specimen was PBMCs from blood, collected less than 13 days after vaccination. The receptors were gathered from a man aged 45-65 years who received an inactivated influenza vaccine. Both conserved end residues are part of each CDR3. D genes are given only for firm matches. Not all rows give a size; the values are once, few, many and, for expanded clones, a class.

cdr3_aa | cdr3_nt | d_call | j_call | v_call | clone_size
CASSLAPTGELFF | TGCGCCAGCAGCTTGGCGCCCACCGGGGAGCTGTTTTTT | . | TRBJ2-2 | TRBV5-1 | many
CASSPDGSYGYTF | TGTGCCAGCAGCCCAGACGGGTCCTATGGCTACACCTTC | . | TRBJ1-2 | TRBV3-1 | few
CASSLGLREIQETQYF | TGTGCCAGCAGTTTAGGTTTGCGGGAAATCCAAGAGACCCAGTACTTC | . | TRBJ2-5 | TRBV12-3/TRBV12-4 | few
CASSLNGAGEKLFF | TGTGCCAGCAGCTTAAACGGGGCCGGGGAAAAACTGTTTTTT | . | TRBJ1-4 | TRBV7-2 | .
CASRRGLAGTNTGELFF | TGTGCCAGCAGACGCGGACTAGCGGGGACGAACACCGGGGAGCTGTTTTTT | TRBD2 | TRBJ2-2 | TRBV6-2/TRBV6-3 | .
CATSREREGYEQFF | TGTGCCACCAGCAGAGAGCGGGAGGGGTATGAGCAGTTCTTC | TRBD2 | TRBJ2-1 | TRBV15 | .
CASSQDLRATGSPLHF | TGTGCCAGCAGCCAAGATCTCAGGGCCACCGGTTCACCCCTCCACTTT | . | TRBJ1-6 | TRBV3-1 | .
CASTQGGTSGRYEQYF | TGTGCCAGTACCCAGGGAGGGACTAGCGGGAGATACGAGCAGTACTTC | TRBD2 | TRBJ2-7 | TRBV7-9 | few
CATSRMTGDDEQFF | TGTGCCACCAGCAGAATGACAGGGGACGATGAGCAGTTCTTC | TRBD1 | TRBJ2-1 | TRBV15 | few
CASSDRVAGETQYF | TGTGCCAGCAGCGACAGGGTCGCAGGAGAGACCCAGTACTTC | TRBD1 | TRBJ2-5 | TRBV6-1 | .
CATSAHRGRETQYF | TGTGCCACCAGCGCTCACAGGGGAAGGGAGACCCAGTACTTC | TRBD1 | TRBJ2-5 | TRBV15 | .
CASSLFGGQTDTQNF | TGCGCCAGCAGCTTGTTTGGGGGGCAAACAGATACGCAGAATTTT | . | TRBJ2-3 | TRBV5-1 | .
CASSLGGSGTSTDTQYF | TGCGCCAGCAGCTTGGGTGGAAGCGGGACGAGCACAGATACGCAGTATTTT | TRBD2 | TRBJ2-3 | TRBV5-1 | .
CASSFGVALNEQFF | TGTGCCAGCAGTTTTGGGGTAGCGCTCAATGAGCAGTTCTTC | . | TRBJ2-1 | TRBV28 | many
CATQPEVEGASDTQYF | TGTGCCACCCAGCCCGAGGTCGAGGGCGCGTCAGATACGCAGTATTTT | . | TRBJ2-3 | TRBV10-3 | few
CASSFGLARGEETQYF | TGCGCCAGCAGCTTCGGACTAGCGAGAGGAGAGGAGACCCAGTACTTC | TRBD2 | TRBJ2-5 | TRBV5-1 | .